Listed here are 14 T cell receptor beta chains from one sample, sequenced in a study of cytomegalovirus exposure and HLA in healthy donors. PCR employed 60 Vbeta and 13 Jbeta primers. Measured with immunoSEQ multiplex PCR; TCRdb has only the in-frame clones, and not every one. This sample has about 130,000 clones; roughly 18% occur once, and the top ten carry approximately 2.9%. Sequencing was done on a sample of PBMCs. Receptors originate from a female donor in good health and CMV-seropositive.

The chain recombines TRBV5-4 with TRBJ2-7; TRBD2 is a possible D gene (6 bases). Germline CDR1 SGHNT, CDR2 YYREEE (reference sequence). The CDR3 contains 14 residues. V lost 4 bases, J lost 6 bases, and 17 bases lay in between. The CDR3 bases are TGTGCCAGCAGCACCGGGACTTCTAAAGGCGAGCAGTACTTC. This translates into CASSTGTSKGEQYF.

This clone came up a few times. The V and J genes are TRBV6-6 and TRBJ2-7; 9 bases map to TRBD1. J gave up 1 base and V 7 bases, and 8 bases lay outside the gene matches. This CDR3 has 15 amino acids. CDR1 and CDR2 from the germline V gene are MNHNY and SVGAGI (reference sequence). The CDR3 spells CASTRGGQGSYEQYF. The DNA for the CDR3 is TGTGCCAGCACCAGGGGGGGACAGGGTTCCTACGAGCAGTACTTC.

The DNA of the CDR3 is TGTGCCAGCAGTGAACGGGGGACAGGGCTTGGCTACACCTTC. Its translation is CASSERGTGLGYTF. V is TRBV6-1 and J is TRBJ1-2; 9 nucleotides line up with TRBD1. Trimming cost V 2 bases and J 7 bases; bases outside gene matches: 5. The germline gives CDR1 MNHNS, CDR2 SASEGT. This CDR3 comprises 14 residues.

A few counts support this clone. The rearrangement uses TRBV7-7 and TRBJ2-5; 7 positions match TRBD1. CDR1 and CDR2 from the germline V gene are SSHAT and FNYEAQ (reference sequence). Trimming cost V 5 bases and J 4 bases; bases outside gene matches: 4. The CDR3 contains 13 residues. In nucleotides, the CDR3 is TGTGCCAGCAGCATACAGGGGACAGAGACCCAGTACTTC. Residues: CASSIQGTETQYF.

V usage is TRBV4-1 and J usage is TRBJ2-3, with a possible D match to TRBD2 (5 bases). Per germline, CDR1 MGHRA and CDR2 YSYEKL. With 0 bases removed from V and 6 bases from J, the gap between germline ends came to 19 bases. This CDR3 region has 17 residues. CDR3 region: CASSQDRYGGPRDTQYF. Here the CDR3 DNA reads TGCGCCAGCAGCCAAGACCGGTACGGCGGGCCCCGGGATACGCAGTATTTT.

This clone has only a few counts. The chain recombines TRBV28 with TRBJ1-2; TRBD1 agrees at 7 bases. The ends lost 5 bases at V and 4 bases at J; junction bases unmatched: 7. The length of the CDR3 is 14 residues. Germline-derived CDR1 and CDR2 are MDHEN and SYDVKM. The DNA for the CDR3 is TGTGCCAGCAGTCCCGACAGGGCGGTCTATGGCTACACCTTC. Translation gives CASSPDRAVYGYTF.

The chain employs TRBV9 and TRBJ1-2; tentatively, D is TRBD1 (6 bases). Germline CDR1 SGDLS, CDR2 YYNGEE. The CDR3 length is 15 residues. The V end lost 0 bases, the J end lost 4 bases, and 13 bases lay between the germline ends. The CDR3 DNA follows: TGTGCCAGCAGCGTAGACAGGGTGATGAGCTATGGCTACACCTTC. This codes for CASSVDRVMSYGYTF.

This clone was picked up a small number of times. The gene calls are TRBV19 and TRBJ1-1; TRBD1 agrees at 7 bases. CDR1 is LNHDA and CDR2 is SQIVND in the germline V gene (reference sequence). V dropped 6 bases and J dropped 1; count of bases not matched to a gene: 8. This CDR3 has 15 residues. CDR3 loop: CASSPWTGQNTEAFF. In DNA, the CDR3 is TGTGCCAGTAGCCCATGGACAGGTCAGAACACTGAAGCTTTCTTT.

In this sample, this clone turned up a few times. The chain has TRBV5-6 and TRBJ2-3, with TRBD2 matching 7 bases. The germline V gene encodes CDR1 SGHDT and CDR2 YYEEEE. With 4 bases clipped from V and 6 bases from J, the junction kept 11 bases outside the gene matches. CDR3 length equals 15 residues. The chain's CDR3 is CASSRRTRYSDTQYF. The CDR3 DNA is TGTGCCAGCAGCCGACGGACTAGGTACAGTGATACGCAGTATTTT.

This clone has only a few counts. The chain uses TRBV4-3 and TRBJ1-2; no clear D. Trimming removed 0 bases from V and 4 bases from J, with 9 bases in between. Germline assignment: CDR1 LGHNA and CDR2 YSLEER. This CDR3 spans 14 amino acids. DNA for the CDR3: TGCGCCAGCAGCCAAGACGGAGGGTTCTATGGCTACACCTTC. This gives the protein CASSQDGGFYGYTF.

The chain joins TRBV30 to TRBJ2-2, with D unclear. This CDR3 has 12 residues. V was clipped by 3 bases and J by 3 bases, with 5 bases between them. The V gene's germline CDR1 is GTSNPN and CDR2 SVGIG (reference sequence). The CDR3 region is CAWRYHTGELFF. The CDR3 nucleotides read TGTGCCTGGAGGTATCACACCGGGGAGCTGTTTTTT.

The V gene is TRBV27, the J gene TRBJ1-1, with D hard to call. Trimming stripped 6 bases from V and 5 bases from J, with 10 bases between. Germline assignment: CDR1 MNHEY and CDR2 SMNVEV (reference sequence). The CDR3 is 12 residues long. The chain's CDR3 is CASSSGYTEAFF. The CDR3, as DNA: TGTGCCAGCAGCTCGGGGTATACTGAAGCTTTCTTT.

This clone has just a few counts. The chain is built from TRBV5-1 and TRBJ1-1, with 7 bases fitting TRBD1. The CDR3 runs to 13 residues. V gave up 4 bases and J gave up 7 bases; unmatched junction bases: 7. The V gene's germline CDR1 is SGHRS and CDR2 YFSETQ. CDR3 sequence (DNA): TGCGCCAGCAGCGAGCAGGGGGGACTTGAAGCTTTCTTT. It is translated as CASSEQGGLEAFF.

The CDR3 is CASSPNRGLTDTQYF. In nucleotides, the CDR3 is TGTGCCAGCAGCCCGAACAGGGGGCTTACAGATACGCAGTATTTT. V usage is TRBV5-6 and J usage is TRBJ2-3; TRBD1 matches 9 bases. CDR1 is SGHDT and CDR2 is YYEEEE in the germline V gene. Trimming took 4 bases from V and 3 from J; bases not matched to a gene: 6. This CDR3 has 15 amino acids.